This TCR beta chain was sequenced for a study of shared clonotypes between healthy human individuals. Turning to the study itself: Each donor had three CD4 naive, three CD4 memory, two CD8 naive and one CD8 memory plate. General study points: What rarefaction showed was incomplete sorted-subset sequencing despite large depth. The study found about 5% of naive CD4 clonotypes shared across a few donors.

Details on this clone: The antigen remains unidentified.

In the original workflow: For the immunoSEQ data, sequences were junction-only without quality scores, so filtering differed. Method: immunoSEQ multiplex PCR; TCRdb's copy keeps in-frame clones and lacks some. D and trimming were read from the DNA, whereas the V and J calls and clone size are those reported in that table. Here the sample spans some 500,000 clones, roughly 95% being singletons. J gave up 6 bases and V 5 bases, and 4 bases lay outside the gene matches. The CDR3 is 14 residues long. Germline V gene lookup returns CDR1 KGHSH and CDR2 LQKENI. The clonotype was recovered from a woman aged 30 to 39 in good health. The material sequenced was naive CD4+ T cells sorted from blood. Subset denoted: CD45RA+ positively selected. The chain combines TRBV18 with TRBJ2-1; 10 bases fit TRBD2. The CDR3 loop reads CASSMTSGFNEQFF. The CDR3 nucleotides read TGTGCCAGCTCAATGACTAGCGGGTTCAATGAGCAGTTCTTC.